The 32 T cell receptor beta chains listed next were all sequenced from one sample in a study of blood T cell repertoires in COVID-19. Method: immunoSEQ multiplex PCR; TCRdb's copy keeps in-frame clones and lacks some. The top ten hold around 0.89% of the sample, which has roughly 230,000 clones, approximately 85% seen once. Sequencing was done on a sample of peripheral blood. The origin of the receptors is a man aged 35 to 55 with acute or convalescent COVID-19.

The gene calls are TRBV6-5 and TRBJ2-7; no reliable D call. The V gene's germline CDR1 is MNHEY and CDR2 SVGAGI. V was clipped by 1 base and J by 0 bases, with 4 bases between them. This CDR3 spans 13 amino acids. CDR3 in amino acids: CASSYYSSYEQYF. CDR3 DNA: TGTGCCAGCAGTTACTACAGCTCCTACGAGCAGTACTTC.

The gene calls are TRBV14 and TRBJ1-5; D unclear. Germline-derived CDR1 and CDR2 are SGHDN and FVKESK. The ends were cut back, 3 bases at V and 4 bases at J, with 4 bases in the middle. CDR3 length: 12 amino acids. The CDR3 loop reads CASSHSNQPQHF. CDR3 nucleotides: TGTGCCAGCAGCCACTCTAATCAGCCCCAGCATTTT.

This rearrangement joins TRBV5-5 to TRBJ1-2, with a possible D match to TRBD1 (5 bases). Trimming took 0 bases from V and 2 from J, leaving 8 bases between them. The germline CDR1 and CDR2 sequences are SGHKS and YYEKEE (reference sequence). The length of the CDR3 is 14 residues. This CDR3 is CASSLGQQNYGYTF. The CDR3 nucleotides are TGTGCCAGCAGCTTGGGACAGCAAAACTATGGCTACACCTTC.

CDR3: CASSGGTGKVGNTIYF. The CDR3 DNA is TGTGCCAGCAGCGGGGGGACAGGGAAGGTTGGAAACACCATATATTTT. The chain carries TRBV5-6 and TRBJ1-3; TRBD1 matches at 9 bases. V trimming: 4 bases; J trimming: 3 bases; junction bases outside the gene matches: 8. CDR3 length: 16 residues. The germline gives CDR1 SGHDT, CDR2 YYEEEE.

This clone was seen only a few times. The chain is built from TRBV5-1 and TRBJ1-4; 8 bases match TRBD1. Germline lookup yields CDR1 SGHRS and CDR2 YFSETQ. The CDR3 extends over 16 amino acids. The junction had 8 bases not matched to a gene; V was cut back by 0 bases and J by 7 bases. The CDR3 spells CASSLAGDRPTEKLFF. CDR3 DNA sequence: TGCGCCAGCAGCTTGGCAGGGGACAGGCCCACTGAAAAACTGTTTTTT.

This clone was detected only once. This chain uses TRBV30 with TRBJ2-7, with D possibly TRBD2 on 6 matching bases. The CDR3 runs to 12 residues. Looked up from germline, CDR1 is GTSNPN and CDR2 is SVGIG (reference sequence). The V gene lost 2 bases and the J gene lost 5 bases, with 10 bases spanning the gap. CDR3 residues: CAWSSWGDEQYF. The DNA for the CDR3 is TGTGCCTGGAGTTCGTGGGGGGACGAGCAGTACTTC.

This chain links TRBV5-1 with TRBJ1-2; TRBD1 aligns across 7 bases. V lost 0 bases to trimming and J lost 4 bases; unmatched junction nucleotides: 6. CDR3 size: 15 residues. CDR1 is SGHRS and CDR2 is YFSETQ in the germline V gene. CDR3 loop: CASSLGGTEIYGYTF. The CDR3 region has the DNA TGCGCCAGCAGCTTGGGAGGGACAGAAATCTATGGCTACACCTTC.

The chain couples TRBV27 to TRBJ1-2; perhaps TRBD1 as D (6 bases). The length of the CDR3 is 14 residues. The V end lost 4 bases, the J end lost 0 bases, and 9 bases lay between the germline ends. CDR1 and CDR2 (germline): MNHEY, SMNVEV (reference sequence). The DNA for the CDR3 is TGTGCCAGCAGTTCGACAGGCCCTAACTATGGCTACACCTTC. Protein sequence: CASSSTGPNYGYTF.

J is TRBJ2-7 and V is TRBV6-5, with D perhaps TRBD1 (5 bases). The CDR3 is 12 amino acids. Germline CDR1 and CDR2: MNHEY and SVGAGI. Trimming left V 6 bases short and J 6 bases short, with 12 bases between. DNA for the CDR3: TGTGCCAGCAGCCTACCTGGGGCCGAGCAGTACTTC. It is translated as CASSLPGAEQYF.

J is TRBJ2-1 and V is TRBV6-5; unclear D gene. V gave up 5 bases and J gave up 6 bases, with 8 bases separating them. Germline V CDR1 and CDR2: MNHEY, SVGAGI. The CDR3 contains 12 residues. The CDR3: CASSKTSNEQFF. The CDR3 nucleotides read TGTGCCAGCAGTAAAACAAGCAATGAGCAGTTCTTC.

The V gene is TRBV19, the J gene TRBJ1-6; a weak D match, TRBD1 (5 bases). Germline CDR1 LNHDA, CDR2 SQIVND (reference sequence). This CDR3 has 12 residues. The V and J ends lost 8 bases and 10 bases respectively, with 12 bases between them. The CDR3 here is CASCRRDSPLHF. The CDR3 region has the DNA TGTGCCAGTTGCCGGAGGGACTCACCCCTCCACTTT.

V usage is TRBV9 and J usage is TRBJ1-3; tentative D call: TRBD1 (6 bases). Germline V gives CDR1 SGDLS, CDR2 YYNGEE. V lost 0 bases to trimming and J lost 4 bases, with 23 bases between them. This CDR3 spans 19 amino acids. CDR3 in DNA: TGTGCCAGCAGCGTAGGCGGGGGCACGAGATTTAGTTGGGGAAACACCATATATTTT. Translated, it gives CASSVGGGTRFSWGNTIYF.

The rearrangement links TRBV2 to TRBJ2-7; no reliable D call. Looked up from germline, CDR1 is SNHLY and CDR2 is FYNNEI. Trimming removed 6 bases at V and 3 bases at J, with 12 bases between. This CDR3 is 13 amino acids long. The CDR3 sequence is CASSPPLGYEQYF. CDR3 coding DNA: TGTGCCAGCAGCCCCCCTCTCGGCTACGAGCAGTACTTC.

The chain couples TRBV3-1 (or the pseudogene TRBV3-2) to TRBJ1-2, with 9 nucleotides matching TRBD1. The CDR3 runs 17 residues. V lost 4 bases, J lost 7 bases, and 16 bases stayed unmatched. Germline-derived CDR1 and CDR2 are LGHDT and YNNKEL (reference sequence). The DNA for the CDR3 is TGTGCCAGCAGCCCACGGACAGGGGTTACCTCGGGTTCTGGCTACACCTTC. This translates into CASSPRTGVTSGSGYTF.

The rearrangement links TRBV6-5 to TRBJ2-7; D is possibly TRBD2 (7 bases). The germline V gene encodes CDR1 MNHEY and CDR2 SVGAGI. Trimming took 6 bases from V and 3 from J, leaving 15 bases between them. This CDR3 contains 14 residues. CDR3 DNA: TGTGCCAGCAGCGCGGGGGCAGTCGGCTACGAGCAGTACTTC. It codes for CASSAGAVGYEQYF.

This clone turned up a few times. V gene TRBV7-2 combines with J gene TRBJ1-6; tentative D call: TRBD1 (5 bases). Germline V gene sequence: CDR1 SGHTA, CDR2 FQGNSA. Between the trimmed V and J ends, which lost 1 base and 8 bases, there was a span of 12 bases. The CDR3 contains 15 residues. As DNA, the CDR3 is TGTGCCAGCAGCTTAGTTTCCGGGGGGGATTCACCCCTCCACTTT. Protein: CASSLVSGGDSPLHF. Filled out from reference TRBV7-2 and TRBJ1-6, the complete variable domain reads GAGVSQSPSNKVTEKGKDVELRCDPISGHTALYWYRQSLGQGLEFLIYFQGNSAPDKSGLPSDRFSAERTGGSVSTLTIQRTQQEDSAVYLCASSLVSGGDSPLHFGNGTRLTVT.

A word on this clone: Other nucleotide sequences in the sample specify the same CDR3. The J gene is TRBJ2-1, the V gene TRBV6-6; no firm D call. The CDR3 is 14 amino acids. The germline gives CDR1 MNHNY, CDR2 SVGAGI (reference sequence). Between the trimmed V and J ends, which lost 0 bases and 4 bases, there was a span of 7 bases. This chain's CDR3 is CASSYSRVYNEQFF. CDR3 in DNA: TGTGCCAGCAGTTACTCGAGAGTTTACAATGAGCAGTTCTTC.

The chain uses TRBV7-8 and TRBJ2-3, with TRBD2 identical over 9 bases. J lost 4 bases, V lost 3 bases, and 14 bases had no gene match. The CDR3 sequence is 18 residues long. Germline-derived CDR1 and CDR2 are SGHVS and FQNEAQ. The CDR3 nucleotides read TGTGCCAGCAGCTTCCGTTCGCTCTTAAGCGGGGGGTCAGATACGCAGTATTTT. This sequence encodes CASSFRSLLSGGSDTQYF.

V gene TRBV15 combines with J gene TRBJ2-7, with TRBD2 matching over 13 bases. CDR3 size: 17 residues. The germline V gene has CDR1 LNHNV and CDR2 YYDKDF (reference sequence). V gave up 1 base and J gave up 2 bases; unmatched junction bases: 5. CDR3 bases: TGTGCCACCAGCAGAGCAAAGGGACTAGCGGGGACCTACGAGCAGTACTTC. Its protein is CATSRAKGLAGTYEQYF.

The V call is TRBV3-1 (or the pseudogene TRBV3-2), the J call TRBJ2-1; no definite D call. The germline V gene has CDR1 LGHDT and CDR2 YNNKEL (reference sequence). This CDR3 has 14 residues. V was clipped by 0 bases and J by 7 bases, with 10 bases between them. The CDR3 nucleotides are TGTGCCAGCAGCCAAGATTCTGGGCAGAATGAGCAGTTCTTC. It encodes CASSQDSGQNEQFF.

This clone was observed a few times. V is TRBV4-2 and J is TRBJ2-7, with 10 nucleotides matching TRBD2. V shed 0 bases, J shed 3 bases, and the junction held 5 bases outside the gene matches. The germline CDR1 and CDR2 sequences are LGHNA and YNFKEQ. This CDR3 has 16 residues. In DNA, the CDR3 is TGTGCCAGCAGCCAAGATAGCGGGGGGACCCGCTACGAGCAGTACTTC. It yields the protein CASSQDSGGTRYEQYF.

The chain links TRBV5-4 to TRBJ1-1, with D possibly matching TRBD1 (5 bases). Trimming left V 3 bases short and J 1 base short, with 10 bases between. The CDR3 has 14 residues. The V gene's germline CDR1 is SGHNT and CDR2 YYREEE (reference sequence). The CDR3 coding sequence is TGTGCCAGCAGCTGGGCCGGGGGGAACACTGAAGCTTTCTTT. As protein: CASSWAGGNTEAFF. The complete variable domain, with remaining parts taken from reference TRBV5-4 and TRBJ1-1, reads ETGVTQSPTHLIKTRGQQVTLRCSSQSGHNTVSWYQQALGQGPQFIFQYYREEENGRGNFPPRFSGLQFPNYSSELNVNALELDDSALYLCASSWAGGNTEAFFGQGTRLTVV.

V and J are TRBV7-9 and TRBJ1-3; no clear D. V lost 3 bases and J 4 bases, leaving 7 bases between the germline ends. The germline V gene has CDR1 SEHNR and CDR2 FQNEAQ (reference sequence). There are 13 residues in the CDR3. Written as DNA, the CDR3 is TGTGCCAGCAGCTTCAACCAGGGAAACACCATATATTTT. Its translation is CASSFNQGNTIYF.

This rearrangement joins TRBV21-1 to TRBJ1-1; the table's D call, TRBD1, was not checked against the DNA. TRBV21-1 is reported as a pseudogene. CDR3 length: 12 residues. The CDR3 region is CARDRKYTEAFF. The CDR3 DNA follows: TGTGCCAGGGACAGGAAGTACACTGAAGCTTTCTTT.

This clone was observed a few times. V usage is TRBV7-9 and J usage is TRBJ1-6, with D perhaps matching TRBD1 (5 bases). CDR1 is SEHNR, CDR2 FQNEAQ, per germline (reference sequence). V was pared by 2 bases and J by 5 bases, with 13 bases between. The CDR3 has 16 amino acids. The CDR3 coding sequence is TGTGCCAGCAGCTTAACGTCAGGGCGAAATAATTCACCCCTCCACTTT. It is translated as CASSLTSGRNNSPLHF.

The V call is TRBV7-9, the J call TRBJ2-3; 9 bases are a match to TRBD2. This CDR3 has 16 amino acids. CDR1 and CDR2 from the germline V gene are SEHNR and FQNEAQ (reference sequence). V lost 5 bases to trimming and J lost 3 bases; unmatched junction nucleotides: 9. CDR3 protein: CASSPEAGGWTDTQYF. CDR3 nucleotides: TGTGCCAGCAGCCCGGAAGCGGGAGGTTGGACAGATACGCAGTATTTT.

This clone was seen a few times. The rearrangement uses TRBV5-8 and TRBJ1-4; D is ambiguous. CDR3 length equals 12 residues. Germline V lookup: CDR1 SGHTS, CDR2 YDEGEE. Trimming stripped 2 bases from V and 7 bases from J, with 6 bases between. This chain's CDR3 is CASSLTGEKLFF. The CDR3 DNA reads TGTGCCAGCAGCTTAACGGGTGAAAAACTGTTTTTT.

This chain uses TRBV6-5 with TRBJ1-1; a possible D gene is TRBD1 (6 bases). Germline loops: CDR1 MNHEY, CDR2 SVGAGI. CDR3 size: 13 residues. Trimming took 9 bases from V and 7 from J, leaving 18 bases between them. CDR3 sequence (DNA): TGTGCCAGTCTAATGACAGGTAGACATGAAGCTTTCTTT. It translates to CASLMTGRHEAFF.

V gene TRBV4-1 combines with J gene TRBJ2-5; TRBD2 matches at 10 bases. The germline V gene encodes CDR1 MGHRA and CDR2 YSYEKL. This CDR3 is 16 amino acids long. V trimming: 4 bases; J trimming: 5 bases; junction bases outside the gene matches: 10. The CDR3 is CASSRLAGDSGETQYF. In DNA, the CDR3 is TGCGCCAGCAGCCGGCTAGCGGGGGATTCGGGGGAGACCCAGTACTTC.

The V call is TRBV21-1, the J call TRBJ2-2; the table calls TRBD2, which could not be checked here. TRBV21-1 is a documented pseudogene. The CDR3 contains 16 residues. The CDR3 is CASERRAGANTGELFF. In DNA, the CDR3 is TGTGCCAGCGAACGAAGAGCGGGGGCGAACACCGGGGAGCTGTTTTTT.

The rearrangement uses TRBV5-6 and TRBJ2-7; D not resolved. Germline V gene lookup returns CDR1 SGHDT and CDR2 YYEEEE. V dropped 5 bases and J dropped 5 bases, with 20 bases sitting between them. CDR3 size: 15 residues. CDR3 bases: TGTGCCAGCAGTTATGCTGCTCTCCTAATCCACGAGCAGTACTTC. Translated: CASSYAALLIHEQYF.

This sequence joins TRBV5-4 and TRBJ2-5, with TRBD1 identical over 7 bases. The CDR3 runs 16 residues. The germline gives CDR1 SGHNT, CDR2 YYREEE (reference sequence). V shed 0 bases, J shed 3 bases, and the junction held 8 bases outside the gene matches. For the CDR3, the DNA is TGTGCCAGCAGCTTGGGTACGGGACAGCCCAAAGAGACCCAGTACTTC. Translated, it gives CASSLGTGQPKETQYF.